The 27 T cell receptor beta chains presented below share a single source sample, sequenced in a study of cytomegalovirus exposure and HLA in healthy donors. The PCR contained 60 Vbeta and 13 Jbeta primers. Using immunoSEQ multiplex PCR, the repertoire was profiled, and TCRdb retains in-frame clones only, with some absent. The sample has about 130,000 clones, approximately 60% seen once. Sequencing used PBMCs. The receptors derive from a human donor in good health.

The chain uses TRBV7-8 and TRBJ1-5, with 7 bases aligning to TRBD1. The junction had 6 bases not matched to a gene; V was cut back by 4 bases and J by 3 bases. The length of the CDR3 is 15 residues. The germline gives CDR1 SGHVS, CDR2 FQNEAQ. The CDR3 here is CASSSSGQHNQPQHF. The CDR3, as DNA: TGTGCCAGCAGCTCCTCGGGACAGCACAATCAGCCCCAGCATTTT.

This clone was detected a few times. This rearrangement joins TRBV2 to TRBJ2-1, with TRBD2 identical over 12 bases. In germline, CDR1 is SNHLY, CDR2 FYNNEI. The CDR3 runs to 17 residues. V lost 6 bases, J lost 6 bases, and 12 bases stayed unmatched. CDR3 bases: TGTGCCAGCAGCGGGACCTCCCTAGCGGGAGGGCGCAATGAGCAGTTCTTC. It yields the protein CASSGTSLAGGRNEQFF.

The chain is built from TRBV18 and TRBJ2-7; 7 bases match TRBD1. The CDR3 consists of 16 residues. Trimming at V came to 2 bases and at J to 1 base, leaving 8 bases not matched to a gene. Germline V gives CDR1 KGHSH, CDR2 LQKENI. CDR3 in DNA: TGTGCCAGCTCACCAAGAGGAAACAGGGGTTCCTACGAGCAGTACTTC. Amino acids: CASSPRGNRGSYEQYF.

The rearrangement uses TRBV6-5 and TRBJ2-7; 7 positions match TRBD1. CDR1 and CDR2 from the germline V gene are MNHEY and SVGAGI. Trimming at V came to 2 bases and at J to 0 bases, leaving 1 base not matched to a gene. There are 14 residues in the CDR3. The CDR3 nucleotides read TGTGCCAGCAGTTACGCAGGGGGCTCCTACGAGCAGTACTTC. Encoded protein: CASSYAGGSYEQYF.

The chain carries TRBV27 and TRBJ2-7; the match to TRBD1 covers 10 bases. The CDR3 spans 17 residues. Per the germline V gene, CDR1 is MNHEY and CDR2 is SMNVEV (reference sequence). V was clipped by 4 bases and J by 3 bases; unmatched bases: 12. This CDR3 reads CASSSLLSGTGVYEQYF. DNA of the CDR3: TGTGCCAGCAGTTCACTCCTCTCCGGGACAGGGGTCTACGAGCAGTACTTC.

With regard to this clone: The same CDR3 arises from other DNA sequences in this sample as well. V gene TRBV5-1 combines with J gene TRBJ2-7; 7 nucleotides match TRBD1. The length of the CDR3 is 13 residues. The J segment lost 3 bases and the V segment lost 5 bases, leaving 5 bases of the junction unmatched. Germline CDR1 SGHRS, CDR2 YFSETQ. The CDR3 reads CASRPGQNYEQYF. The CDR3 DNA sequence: TGCGCCAGCAGACCGGGACAGAACTACGAGCAGTACTTC.

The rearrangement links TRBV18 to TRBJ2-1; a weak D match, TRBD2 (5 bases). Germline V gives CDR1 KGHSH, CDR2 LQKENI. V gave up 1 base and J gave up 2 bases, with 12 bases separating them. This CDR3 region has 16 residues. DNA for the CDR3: TGTGCCAGCTCACCACTATACCGGGGTGCCTACAATGAGCAGTTCTTC. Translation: CASSPLYRGAYNEQFF.

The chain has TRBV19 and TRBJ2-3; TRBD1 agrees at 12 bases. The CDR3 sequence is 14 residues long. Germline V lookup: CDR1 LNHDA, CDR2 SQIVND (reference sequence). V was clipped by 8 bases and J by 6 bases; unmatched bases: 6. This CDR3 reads CASGGTGGRDTQYF. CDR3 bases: TGTGCCAGTGGGGGGACAGGGGGCAGGGATACGCAGTATTTT.

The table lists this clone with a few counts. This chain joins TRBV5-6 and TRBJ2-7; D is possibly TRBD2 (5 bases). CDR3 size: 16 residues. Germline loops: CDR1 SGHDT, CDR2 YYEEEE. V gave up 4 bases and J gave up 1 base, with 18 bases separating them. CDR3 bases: TGTGCCAGCAGCGGAGGACTCGGCGGGCATTCCTACGAGCAGTACTTC. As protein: CASSGGLGGHSYEQYF.

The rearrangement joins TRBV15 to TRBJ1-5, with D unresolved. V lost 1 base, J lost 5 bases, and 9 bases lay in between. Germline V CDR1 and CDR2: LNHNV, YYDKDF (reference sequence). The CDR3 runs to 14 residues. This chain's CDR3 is CATSRVKGDQPQHF. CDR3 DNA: TGTGCCACCAGCAGAGTAAAGGGAGATCAGCCCCAGCATTTT.

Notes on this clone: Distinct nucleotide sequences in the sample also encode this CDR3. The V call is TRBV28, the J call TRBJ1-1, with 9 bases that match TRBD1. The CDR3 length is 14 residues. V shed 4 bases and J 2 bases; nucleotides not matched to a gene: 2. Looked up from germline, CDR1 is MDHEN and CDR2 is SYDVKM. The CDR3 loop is CASSSGQGNTEAFF. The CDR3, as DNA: TGTGCCAGCAGTTCGGGACAGGGAAACACTGAAGCTTTCTTT.

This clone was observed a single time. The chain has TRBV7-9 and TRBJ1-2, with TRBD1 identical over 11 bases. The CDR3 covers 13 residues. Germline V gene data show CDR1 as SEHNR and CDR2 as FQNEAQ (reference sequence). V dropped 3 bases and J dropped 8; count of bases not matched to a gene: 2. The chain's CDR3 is CASSFRTGGGYTF. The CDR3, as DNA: TGTGCCAGCAGCTTCAGGACAGGGGGCGGCTACACCTTC.

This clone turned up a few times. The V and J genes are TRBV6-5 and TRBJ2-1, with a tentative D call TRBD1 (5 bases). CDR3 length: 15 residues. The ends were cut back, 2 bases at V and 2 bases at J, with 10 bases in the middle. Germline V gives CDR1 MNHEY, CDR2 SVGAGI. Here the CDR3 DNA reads TGTGCCAGCAGTTACGTCAGACAGCCCTACAATGAGCAGTTCTTC. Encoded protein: CASSYVRQPYNEQFF.

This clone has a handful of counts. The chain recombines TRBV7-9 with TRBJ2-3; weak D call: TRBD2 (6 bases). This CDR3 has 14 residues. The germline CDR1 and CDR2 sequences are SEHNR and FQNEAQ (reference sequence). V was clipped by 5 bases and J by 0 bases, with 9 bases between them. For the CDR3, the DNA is TGTGCCAGCAGCCGAGCGGGCAGCACAGATACGCAGTATTTT. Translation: CASSRAGSTDTQYF. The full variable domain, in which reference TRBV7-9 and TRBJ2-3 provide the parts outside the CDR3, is DTGVSQNPRHKITKRGQNVTFRCDPISEHNRLYWYRQTLGQGPEFLTYFQNEAQLEKSRLLSDRFSAERPKGSFSTLEIQRTEQGDSAMYLCASSRAGSTDTQYFGPGTRLTVL.

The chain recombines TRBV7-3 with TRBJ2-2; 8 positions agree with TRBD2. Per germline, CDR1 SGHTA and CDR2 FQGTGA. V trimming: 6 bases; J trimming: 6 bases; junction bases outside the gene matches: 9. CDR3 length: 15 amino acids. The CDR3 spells CASRPPGGVAGELFF. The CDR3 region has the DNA TGTGCCAGCAGACCGCCGGGGGGGGTGGCCGGGGAGCTGTTTTTT.

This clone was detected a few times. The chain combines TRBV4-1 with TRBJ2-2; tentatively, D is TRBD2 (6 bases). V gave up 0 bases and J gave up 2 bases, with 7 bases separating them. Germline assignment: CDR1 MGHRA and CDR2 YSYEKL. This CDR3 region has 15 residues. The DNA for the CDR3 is TGCGCCAGCAGCCAAGAAACTAGCAACACCGGGGAGCTGTTTTTT. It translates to CASSQETSNTGELFF.

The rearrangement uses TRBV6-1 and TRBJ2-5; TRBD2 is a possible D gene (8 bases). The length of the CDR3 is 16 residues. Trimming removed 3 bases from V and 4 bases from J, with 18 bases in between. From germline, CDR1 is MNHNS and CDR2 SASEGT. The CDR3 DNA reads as TGTGCCAGCAGTGAGAATCGACAGGGACTAGGAGAGACCCAGTACTTC. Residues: CASSENRQGLGETQYF.

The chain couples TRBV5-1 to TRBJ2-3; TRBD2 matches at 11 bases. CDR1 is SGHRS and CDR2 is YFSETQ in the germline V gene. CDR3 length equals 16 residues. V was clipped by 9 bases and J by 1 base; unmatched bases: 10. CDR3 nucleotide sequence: TGCGCCACACGAACCCAGGGACTAGCGGGCACAGATACGCAGTATTTT. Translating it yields CATRTQGLAGTDTQYF. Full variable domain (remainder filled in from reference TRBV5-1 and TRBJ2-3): KAGVTQTPRYLIKTRGQQVTLSCSPISGHRSVSWYQQTPGQGLQFLFEYFSETQRNKGNFPGRFSGRQFSNSRSEMNVSTLELGDSALYLCATRTQGLAGTDTQYFGPGTRLTVL.

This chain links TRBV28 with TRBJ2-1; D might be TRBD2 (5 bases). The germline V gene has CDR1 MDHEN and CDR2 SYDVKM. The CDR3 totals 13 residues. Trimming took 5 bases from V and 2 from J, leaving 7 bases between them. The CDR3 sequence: CASSSGAYNEQFF. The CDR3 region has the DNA TGTGCCAGCAGTAGCGGTGCCTACAATGAGCAGTTCTTC.

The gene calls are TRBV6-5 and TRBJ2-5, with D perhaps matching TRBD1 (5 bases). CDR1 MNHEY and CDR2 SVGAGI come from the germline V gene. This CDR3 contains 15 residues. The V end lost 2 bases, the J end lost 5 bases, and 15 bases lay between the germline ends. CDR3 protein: CASSYGRQGWETQYF. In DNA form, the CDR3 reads TGTGCCAGCAGTTACGGACGGCAGGGTTGGGAGACCCAGTACTTC.

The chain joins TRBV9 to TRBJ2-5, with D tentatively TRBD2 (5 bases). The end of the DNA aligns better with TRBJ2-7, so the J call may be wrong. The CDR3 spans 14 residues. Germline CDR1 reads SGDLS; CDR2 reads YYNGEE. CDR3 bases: TGTGCCAGCAGCGTAGGCGGAGAGGGAGACGAGCAGTACTTC. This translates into CASSVGGEGDEQYF.

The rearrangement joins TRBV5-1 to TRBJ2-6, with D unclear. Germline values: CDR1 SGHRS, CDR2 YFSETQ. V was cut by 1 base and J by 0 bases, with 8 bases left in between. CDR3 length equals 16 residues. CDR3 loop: CASSLSPGSGANVLTF. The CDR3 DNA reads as TGCGCCAGCAGCTTGAGCCCGGGCTCTGGGGCCAACGTCCTGACTTTC.

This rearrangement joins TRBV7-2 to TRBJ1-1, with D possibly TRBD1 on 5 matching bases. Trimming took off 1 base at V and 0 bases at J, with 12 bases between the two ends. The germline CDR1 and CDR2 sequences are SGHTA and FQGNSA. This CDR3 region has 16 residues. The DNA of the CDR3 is TGTGCCAGCAGCTTAGAAGGGGTGTTGGTGAACACTGAAGCTTTCTTT. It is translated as CASSLEGVLVNTEAFF.

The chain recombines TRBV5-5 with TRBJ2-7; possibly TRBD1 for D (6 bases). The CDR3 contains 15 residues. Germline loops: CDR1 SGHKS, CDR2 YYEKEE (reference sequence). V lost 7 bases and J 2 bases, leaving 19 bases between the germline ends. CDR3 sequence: CASGYRETGPYEQYF. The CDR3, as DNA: TGTGCCAGCGGATACAGGGAAACGGGCCCCTACGAGCAGTACTTC.

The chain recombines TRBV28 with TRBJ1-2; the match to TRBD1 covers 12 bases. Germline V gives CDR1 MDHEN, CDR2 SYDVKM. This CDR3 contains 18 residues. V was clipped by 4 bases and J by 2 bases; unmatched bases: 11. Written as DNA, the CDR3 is TGTGCCAGCAGTTATCGTGGGACAGGGGGCGGGTGGAACTATGGCTACACCTTC. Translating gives CASSYRGTGGGWNYGYTF.

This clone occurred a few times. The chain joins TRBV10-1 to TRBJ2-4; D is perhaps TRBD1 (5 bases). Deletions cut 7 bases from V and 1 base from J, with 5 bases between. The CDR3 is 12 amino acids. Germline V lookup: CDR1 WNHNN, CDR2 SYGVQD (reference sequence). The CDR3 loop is CASKGAKNIQYF. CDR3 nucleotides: TGCGCCAGCAAGGGGGCCAAAAACATTCAGTACTTC.

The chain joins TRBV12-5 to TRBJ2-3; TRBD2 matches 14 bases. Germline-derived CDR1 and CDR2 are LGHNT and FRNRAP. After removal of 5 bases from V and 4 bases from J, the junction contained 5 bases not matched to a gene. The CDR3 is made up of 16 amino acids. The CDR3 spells CASGPGTSGSADTQYF. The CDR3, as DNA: TGTGCTAGTGGTCCAGGGACTAGCGGGAGTGCAGATACGCAGTATTTT.